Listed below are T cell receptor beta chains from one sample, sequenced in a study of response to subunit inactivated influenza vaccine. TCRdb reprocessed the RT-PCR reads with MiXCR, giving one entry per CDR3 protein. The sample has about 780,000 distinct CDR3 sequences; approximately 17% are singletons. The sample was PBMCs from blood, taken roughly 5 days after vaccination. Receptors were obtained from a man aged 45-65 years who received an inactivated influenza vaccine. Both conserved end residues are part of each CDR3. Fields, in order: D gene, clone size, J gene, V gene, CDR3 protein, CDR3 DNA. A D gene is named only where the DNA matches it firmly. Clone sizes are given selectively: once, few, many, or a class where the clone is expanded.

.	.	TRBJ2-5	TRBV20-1	CSARDRRGVQETQYF	TGCAGTGCTAGAGATCGAAGGGGGGTTCAAGAGACCCAGTACTTC
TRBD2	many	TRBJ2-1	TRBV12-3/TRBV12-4	CASSLAGGPRNEQFF	TGTGCCAGCAGTTTAGCGGGAGGGCCTCGTAATGAGCAGTTCTTC
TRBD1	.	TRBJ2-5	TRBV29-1	CSVAKGAETQYF	TGCAGCGTTGCAAAGGGGGCAGAGACCCAGTACTTC
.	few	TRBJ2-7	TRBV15	CATSTHKPAVTYEQYF	TGTGCCACCAGCACCCACAAACCCGCAGTCACCTACGAGCAGTACTTC
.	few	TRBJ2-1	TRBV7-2	CASSLVGPPFF	TGTGCCAGCAGCTTAGTAGGGCCCCCGTTCTTC
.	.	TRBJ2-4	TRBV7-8	CASSFAPRHENIQYF	TGTGCCAGCAGCTTCGCCCCAAGACACGAAAACATTCAGTACTTC
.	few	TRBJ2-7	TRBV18	CASSPRIGDEQYF	TGTGCCAGCTCACCACGGATCGGGGACGAGCAGTACTTC
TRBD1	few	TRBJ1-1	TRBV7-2	CASSPVGGDRAFF	TGTGCCAGCAGCCCAGTCGGAGGGGACAGAGCTTTCTTT
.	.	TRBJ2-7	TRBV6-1	CASRLTAPAYEQYF	TGTGCCAGCAGGCTGACAGCTCCAGCCTACGAGCAGTACTTC
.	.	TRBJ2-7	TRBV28	CASIDGSGLYEQYF	TGTGCCAGCATTGACGGGAGCGGGCTCTACGAGCAGTACTTC